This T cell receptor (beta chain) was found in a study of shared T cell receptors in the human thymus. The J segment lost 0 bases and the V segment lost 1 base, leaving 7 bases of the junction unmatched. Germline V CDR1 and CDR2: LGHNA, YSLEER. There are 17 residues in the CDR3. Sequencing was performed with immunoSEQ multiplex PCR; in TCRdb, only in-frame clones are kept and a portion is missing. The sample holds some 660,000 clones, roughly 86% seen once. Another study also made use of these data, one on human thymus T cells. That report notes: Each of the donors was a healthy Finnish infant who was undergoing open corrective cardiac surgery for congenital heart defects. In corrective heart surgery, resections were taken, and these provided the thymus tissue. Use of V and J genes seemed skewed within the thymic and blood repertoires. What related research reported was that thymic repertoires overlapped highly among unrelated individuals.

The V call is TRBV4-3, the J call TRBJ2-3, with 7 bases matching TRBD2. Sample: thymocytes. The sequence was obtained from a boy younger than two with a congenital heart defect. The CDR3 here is CASSQAAGKTSTDTQYF. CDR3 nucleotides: TGCGCCAGCAGCCAAGCAGCGGGGAAGACTAGCACAGATACGCAGTATTTT.